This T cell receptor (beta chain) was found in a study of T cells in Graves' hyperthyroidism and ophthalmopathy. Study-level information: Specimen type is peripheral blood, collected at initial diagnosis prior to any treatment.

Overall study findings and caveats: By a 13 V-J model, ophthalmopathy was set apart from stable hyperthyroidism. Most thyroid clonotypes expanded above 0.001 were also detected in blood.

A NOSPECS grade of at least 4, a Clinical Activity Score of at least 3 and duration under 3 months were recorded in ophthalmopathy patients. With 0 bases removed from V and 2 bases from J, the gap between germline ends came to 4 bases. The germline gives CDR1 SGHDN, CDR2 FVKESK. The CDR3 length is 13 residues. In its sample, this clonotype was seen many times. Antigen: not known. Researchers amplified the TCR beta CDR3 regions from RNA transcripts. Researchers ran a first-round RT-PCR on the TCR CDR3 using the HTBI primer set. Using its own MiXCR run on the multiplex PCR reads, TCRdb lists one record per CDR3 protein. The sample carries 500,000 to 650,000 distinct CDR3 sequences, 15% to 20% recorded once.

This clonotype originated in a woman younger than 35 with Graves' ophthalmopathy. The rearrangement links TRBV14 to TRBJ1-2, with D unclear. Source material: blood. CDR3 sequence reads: CASSQDKNYGYTF. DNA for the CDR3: TGTGCCAGCAGCCAAGACAAAAACTATGGCTACACCTTC.